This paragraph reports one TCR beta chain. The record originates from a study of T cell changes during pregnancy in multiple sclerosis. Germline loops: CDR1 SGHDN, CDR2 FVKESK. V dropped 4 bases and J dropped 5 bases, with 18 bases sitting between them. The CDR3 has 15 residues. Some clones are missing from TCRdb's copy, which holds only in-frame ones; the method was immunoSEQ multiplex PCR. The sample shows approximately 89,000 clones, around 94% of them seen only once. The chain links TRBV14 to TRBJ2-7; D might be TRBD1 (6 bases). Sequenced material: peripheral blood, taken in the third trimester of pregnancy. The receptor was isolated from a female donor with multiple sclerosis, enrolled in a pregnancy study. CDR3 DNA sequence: TGTGCCAGCAGCCTGCTTACAGGGAAGGGGAACGAGCAGTACTTC. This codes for CASSLLTGKGNEQYF.